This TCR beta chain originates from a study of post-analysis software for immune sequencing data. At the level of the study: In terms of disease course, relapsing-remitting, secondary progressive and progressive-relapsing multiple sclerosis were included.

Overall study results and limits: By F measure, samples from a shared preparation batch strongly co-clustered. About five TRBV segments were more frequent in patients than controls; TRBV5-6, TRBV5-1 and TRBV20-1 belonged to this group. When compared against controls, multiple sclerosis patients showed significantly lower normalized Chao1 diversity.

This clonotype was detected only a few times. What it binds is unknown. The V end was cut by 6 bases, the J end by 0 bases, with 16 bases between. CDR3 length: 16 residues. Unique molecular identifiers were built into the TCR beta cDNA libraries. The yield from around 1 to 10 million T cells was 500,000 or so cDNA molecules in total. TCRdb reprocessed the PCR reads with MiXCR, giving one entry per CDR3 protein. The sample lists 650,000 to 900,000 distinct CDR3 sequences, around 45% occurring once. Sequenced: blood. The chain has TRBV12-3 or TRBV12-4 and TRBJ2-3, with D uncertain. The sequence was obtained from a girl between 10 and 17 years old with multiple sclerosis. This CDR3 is CASRPRVGLSTDTQYF. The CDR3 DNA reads TGTGCCAGCAGACCTAGGGTGGGTCTCAGCACAGATACGCAGTATTTT.